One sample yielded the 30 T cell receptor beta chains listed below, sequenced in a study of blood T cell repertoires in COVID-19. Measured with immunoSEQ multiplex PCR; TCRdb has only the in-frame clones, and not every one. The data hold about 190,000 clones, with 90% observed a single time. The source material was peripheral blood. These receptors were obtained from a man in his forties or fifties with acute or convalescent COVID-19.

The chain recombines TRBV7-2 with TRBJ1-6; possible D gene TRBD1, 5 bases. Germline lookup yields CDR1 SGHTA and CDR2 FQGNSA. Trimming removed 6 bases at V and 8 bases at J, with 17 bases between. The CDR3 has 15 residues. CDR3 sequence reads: CASRLDRRWDSPLHF. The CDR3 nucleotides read TGTGCCAGCAGACTCGACAGACGCTGGGATTCACCCCTCCACTTT.

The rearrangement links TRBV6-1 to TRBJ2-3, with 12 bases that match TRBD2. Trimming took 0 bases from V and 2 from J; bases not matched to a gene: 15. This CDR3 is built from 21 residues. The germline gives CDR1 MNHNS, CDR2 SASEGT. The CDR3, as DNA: TGTGCCAGCAGTGAAGCGCGGATAGGGAAGGGACTAGCGGGCCTCACAGATACGCAGTATTTT. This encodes CASSEARIGKGLAGLTDTQYF.

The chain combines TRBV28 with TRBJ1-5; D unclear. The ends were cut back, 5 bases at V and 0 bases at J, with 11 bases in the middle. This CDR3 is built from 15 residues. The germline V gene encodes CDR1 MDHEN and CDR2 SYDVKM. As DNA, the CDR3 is TGTGCCAGCAGTCTAGGAGGGAGTAGCAATCAGCCCCAGCATTTT. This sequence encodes CASSLGGSSNQPQHF.

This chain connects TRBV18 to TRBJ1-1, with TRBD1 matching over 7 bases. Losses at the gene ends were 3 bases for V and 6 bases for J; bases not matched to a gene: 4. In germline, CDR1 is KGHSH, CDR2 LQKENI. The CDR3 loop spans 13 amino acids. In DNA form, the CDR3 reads TGTGCCAGCTCACCCCAGACAGGGTCTGAAGCTTTCTTT. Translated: CASSPQTGSEAFF.

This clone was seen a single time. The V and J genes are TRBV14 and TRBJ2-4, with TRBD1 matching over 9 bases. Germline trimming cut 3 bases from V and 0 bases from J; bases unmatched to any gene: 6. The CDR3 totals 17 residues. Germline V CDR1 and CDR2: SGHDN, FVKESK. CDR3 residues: CASSHSRDRVAKNIQYF. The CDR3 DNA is TGTGCCAGCAGCCATTCCCGGGACAGGGTAGCCAAAAACATTCAGTACTTC.

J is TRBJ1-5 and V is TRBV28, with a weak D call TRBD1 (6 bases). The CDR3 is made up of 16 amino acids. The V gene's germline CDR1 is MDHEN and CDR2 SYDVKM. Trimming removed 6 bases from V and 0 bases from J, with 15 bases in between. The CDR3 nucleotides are TGTGCCAGCAGAATAGGGGGGGGGAATAGCAATCAGCCCCAGCATTTT. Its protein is CASRIGGGNSNQPQHF.

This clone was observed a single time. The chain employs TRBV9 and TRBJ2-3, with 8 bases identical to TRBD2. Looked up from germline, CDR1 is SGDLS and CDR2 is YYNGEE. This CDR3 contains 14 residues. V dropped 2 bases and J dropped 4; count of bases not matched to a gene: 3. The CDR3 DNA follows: TGTGCCAGCAGCGTGGACGGGAGGGCAGATACGCAGTATTTT. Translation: CASSVDGRADTQYF.

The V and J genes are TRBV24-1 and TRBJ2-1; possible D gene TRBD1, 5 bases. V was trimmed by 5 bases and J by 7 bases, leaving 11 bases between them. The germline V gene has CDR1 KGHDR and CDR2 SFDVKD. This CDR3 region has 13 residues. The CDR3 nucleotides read TGTGCCACCAGTGGGGGCAGCTTTAATGAGCAGTTCTTC. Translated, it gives CATSGGSFNEQFF.

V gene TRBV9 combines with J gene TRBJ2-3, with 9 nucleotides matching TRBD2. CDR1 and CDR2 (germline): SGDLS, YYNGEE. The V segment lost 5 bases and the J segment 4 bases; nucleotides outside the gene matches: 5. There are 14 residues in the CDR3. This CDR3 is CASSRAGGADTQYF. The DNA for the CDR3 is TGTGCCAGCAGTCGTGCGGGAGGGGCAGATACGCAGTATTTT.

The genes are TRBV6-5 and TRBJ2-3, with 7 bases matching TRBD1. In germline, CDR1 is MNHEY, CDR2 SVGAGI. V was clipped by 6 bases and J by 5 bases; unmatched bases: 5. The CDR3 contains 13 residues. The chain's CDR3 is CASSRDRLDTQYF. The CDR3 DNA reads TGTGCCAGCAGCCGGGACAGACTAGATACGCAGTATTTT.

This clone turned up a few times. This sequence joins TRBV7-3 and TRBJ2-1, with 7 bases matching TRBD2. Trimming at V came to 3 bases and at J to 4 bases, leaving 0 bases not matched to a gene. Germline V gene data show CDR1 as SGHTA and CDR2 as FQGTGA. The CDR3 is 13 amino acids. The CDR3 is CASSFGGYNEQFF. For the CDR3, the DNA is TGTGCCAGCAGCTTCGGGGGGTACAATGAGCAGTTCTTC.

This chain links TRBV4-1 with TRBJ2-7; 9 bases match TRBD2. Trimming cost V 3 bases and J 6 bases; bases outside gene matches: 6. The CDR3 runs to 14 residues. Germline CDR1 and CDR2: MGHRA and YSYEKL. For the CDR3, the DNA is TGCGCCAGCAGCCAGACTAGCGGAGGACCCGAGCAGTACTTC. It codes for CASSQTSGGPEQYF.

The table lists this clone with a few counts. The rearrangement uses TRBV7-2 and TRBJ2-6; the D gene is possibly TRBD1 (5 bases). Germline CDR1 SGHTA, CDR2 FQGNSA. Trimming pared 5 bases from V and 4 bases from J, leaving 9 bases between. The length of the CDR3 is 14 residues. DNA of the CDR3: TGTGCCAGCAGCGAACAGGCGGGGGCCAACGTCCTGACTTTC. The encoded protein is CASSEQAGANVLTF.

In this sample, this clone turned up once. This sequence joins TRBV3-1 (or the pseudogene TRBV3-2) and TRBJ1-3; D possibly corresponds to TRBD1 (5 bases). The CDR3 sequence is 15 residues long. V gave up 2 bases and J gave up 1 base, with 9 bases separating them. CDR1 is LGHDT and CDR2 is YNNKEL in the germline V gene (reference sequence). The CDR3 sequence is CASSQLRGSGNTIYF. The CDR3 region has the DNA TGTGCCAGCAGCCAACTGCGGGGGTCTGGAAACACCATATATTTT.

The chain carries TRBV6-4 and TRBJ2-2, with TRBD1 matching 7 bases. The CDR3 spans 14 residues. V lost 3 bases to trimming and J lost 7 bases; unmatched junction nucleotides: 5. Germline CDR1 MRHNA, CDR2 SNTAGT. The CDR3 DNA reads TGTGCCAGCAGTGAGCTAGGGGGCAGCGGGGAGCTGTTTTTT. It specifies CASSELGGSGELFF.

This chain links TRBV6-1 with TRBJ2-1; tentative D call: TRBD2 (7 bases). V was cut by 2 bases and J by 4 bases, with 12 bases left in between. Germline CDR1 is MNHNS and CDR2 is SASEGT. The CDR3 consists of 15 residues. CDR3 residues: CASSETGGSYNEQFF. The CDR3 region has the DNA TGTGCCAGCAGTGAAACGGGGGGCAGTTACAATGAGCAGTTCTTC.

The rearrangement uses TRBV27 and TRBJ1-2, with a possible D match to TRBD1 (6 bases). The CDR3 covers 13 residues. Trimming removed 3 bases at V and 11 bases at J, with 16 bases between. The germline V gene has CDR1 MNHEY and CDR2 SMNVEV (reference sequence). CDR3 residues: CASSFEADQGYTF. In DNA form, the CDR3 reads TGTGCCAGCAGTTTCGAGGCAGACCAGGGGTACACCTTC.

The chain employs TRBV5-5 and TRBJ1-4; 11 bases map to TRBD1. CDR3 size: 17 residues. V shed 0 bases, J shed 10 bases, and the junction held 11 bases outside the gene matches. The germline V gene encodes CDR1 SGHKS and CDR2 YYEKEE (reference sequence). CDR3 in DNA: TGTGCCAGCAGCTTGGAAGGACAGGGGGCTCGATCGGGAAAACTGTTTTTT. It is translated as CASSLEGQGARSGKLFF.

DNA for the CDR3: TGTGCCAGCAGCTCCGAGGGACTCTACAATGAGCAGTTCTTC. This sequence encodes CASSSEGLYNEQFF. This chain connects TRBV6-5 to TRBJ2-1; a weak D match, TRBD2 (6 bases). Trimming stripped 6 bases from V and 3 bases from J, with 12 bases between. The germline gives CDR1 MNHEY, CDR2 SVGAGI. CDR3 size: 14 residues.

The CDR3 bases are TGTGCCAGCAGTAATCAGGGGTTTAGTACTGGGAACTATGGCTACACCTTC. Translation: CASSNQGFSTGNYGYTF. V usage is TRBV28 and J usage is TRBJ1-2; D possibly corresponds to TRBD1 (6 bases). Germline V gene lookup returns CDR1 MDHEN and CDR2 SYDVKM. Deletions cut 5 bases from V and 2 bases from J, with 21 bases between. The CDR3 sequence is 17 residues long.

The CDR3 nucleotides are TGTGCCAGCAGCTTAGACGGGACCTACAATGAGCAGTTCTTC. Protein product: CASSLDGTYNEQFF. V usage is TRBV7-2 and J usage is TRBJ2-1; TRBD2 might be the D (5 bases). V was shortened by 1 base and J by 2 bases, with 6 bases between the two germline ends. The germline V gene has CDR1 SGHTA and CDR2 FQGNSA. This CDR3 spans 14 amino acids.

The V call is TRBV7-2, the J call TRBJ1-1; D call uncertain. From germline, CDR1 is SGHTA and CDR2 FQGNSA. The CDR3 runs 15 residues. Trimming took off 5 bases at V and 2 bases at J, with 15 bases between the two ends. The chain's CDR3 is CASSPPGHINTEAFF. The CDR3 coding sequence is TGTGCCAGCAGCCCCCCAGGCCATATTAACACTGAAGCTTTCTTT.

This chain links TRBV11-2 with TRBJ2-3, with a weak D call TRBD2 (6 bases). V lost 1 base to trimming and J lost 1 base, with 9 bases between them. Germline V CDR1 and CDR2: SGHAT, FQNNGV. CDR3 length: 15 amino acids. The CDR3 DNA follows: TGTGCCAGCAGCTTAGCTAGCGTGGGCACAGATACGCAGTATTTT. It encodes CASSLASVGTDTQYF.

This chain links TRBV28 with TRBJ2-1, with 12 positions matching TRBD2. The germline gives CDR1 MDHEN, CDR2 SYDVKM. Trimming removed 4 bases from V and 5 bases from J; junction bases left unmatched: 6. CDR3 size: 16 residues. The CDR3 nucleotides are TGTGCCAGCAGTTCCCTCACTAGCGGGGGGAACAATGAGCAGTTCTTC. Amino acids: CASSSLTSGGNNEQFF.

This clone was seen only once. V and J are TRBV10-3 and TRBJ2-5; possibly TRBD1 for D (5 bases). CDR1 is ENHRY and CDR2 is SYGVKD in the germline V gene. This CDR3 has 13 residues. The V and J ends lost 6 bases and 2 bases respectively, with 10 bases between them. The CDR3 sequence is CAIRSQGQETQYF. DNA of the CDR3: TGTGCCATCAGGAGTCAGGGTCAAGAGACCCAGTACTTC.

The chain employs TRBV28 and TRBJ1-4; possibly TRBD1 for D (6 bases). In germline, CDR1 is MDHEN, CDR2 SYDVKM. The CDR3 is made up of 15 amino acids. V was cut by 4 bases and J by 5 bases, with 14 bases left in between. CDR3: CASSSPTGPNEKLFF. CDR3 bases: TGTGCCAGCAGTTCCCCGACAGGACCGAATGAAAAACTGTTTTTT. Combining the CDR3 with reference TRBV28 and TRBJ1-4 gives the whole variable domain DVKVTQSSRYLVKRTGEKVFLECVQDMDHENMFWYRQDPGLGLRLIYFSYDVKMKEKGDIPEGYSVSREKKERFSLILESASTNQTSMYLCASSSPTGPNEKLFFGSGTQLSVL.

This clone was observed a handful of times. The CDR3 spells CASSPWWEGDTEAFF. CDR3 nucleotide sequence: TGTGCCAGCAGCCCGTGGTGGGAGGGGGACACTGAAGCTTTCTTT. This chain connects TRBV5-4 to TRBJ1-1; a weak D match, TRBD1 (6 bases). Germline V gene data show CDR1 as SGHNT and CDR2 as YYREEE (reference sequence). CDR3 length: 15 amino acids. The V and J ends lost 4 bases and 3 bases respectively, with 16 bases between them.

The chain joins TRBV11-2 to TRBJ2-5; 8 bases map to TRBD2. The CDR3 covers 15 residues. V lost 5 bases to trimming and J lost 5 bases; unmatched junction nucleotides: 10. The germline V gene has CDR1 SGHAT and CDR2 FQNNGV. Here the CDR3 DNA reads TGTGCCAGCAGCCAACTCGGGGGGGGCTGGGAGACCCAGTACTTC. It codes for CASSQLGGGWETQYF.

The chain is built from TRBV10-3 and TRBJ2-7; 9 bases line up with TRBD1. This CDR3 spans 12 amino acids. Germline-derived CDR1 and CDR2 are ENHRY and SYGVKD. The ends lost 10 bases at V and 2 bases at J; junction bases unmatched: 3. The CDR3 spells CATRDRAYEQYF. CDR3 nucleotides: TGTGCCACGAGGGACAGGGCCTACGAGCAGTACTTC.

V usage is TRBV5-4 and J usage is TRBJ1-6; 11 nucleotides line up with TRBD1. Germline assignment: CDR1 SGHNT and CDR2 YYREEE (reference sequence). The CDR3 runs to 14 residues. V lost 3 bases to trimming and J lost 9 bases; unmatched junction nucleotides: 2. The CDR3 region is CASSWDRGSSPLHF. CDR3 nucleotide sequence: TGTGCCAGCAGCTGGGACAGGGGGAGTTCACCCCTCCACTTT.